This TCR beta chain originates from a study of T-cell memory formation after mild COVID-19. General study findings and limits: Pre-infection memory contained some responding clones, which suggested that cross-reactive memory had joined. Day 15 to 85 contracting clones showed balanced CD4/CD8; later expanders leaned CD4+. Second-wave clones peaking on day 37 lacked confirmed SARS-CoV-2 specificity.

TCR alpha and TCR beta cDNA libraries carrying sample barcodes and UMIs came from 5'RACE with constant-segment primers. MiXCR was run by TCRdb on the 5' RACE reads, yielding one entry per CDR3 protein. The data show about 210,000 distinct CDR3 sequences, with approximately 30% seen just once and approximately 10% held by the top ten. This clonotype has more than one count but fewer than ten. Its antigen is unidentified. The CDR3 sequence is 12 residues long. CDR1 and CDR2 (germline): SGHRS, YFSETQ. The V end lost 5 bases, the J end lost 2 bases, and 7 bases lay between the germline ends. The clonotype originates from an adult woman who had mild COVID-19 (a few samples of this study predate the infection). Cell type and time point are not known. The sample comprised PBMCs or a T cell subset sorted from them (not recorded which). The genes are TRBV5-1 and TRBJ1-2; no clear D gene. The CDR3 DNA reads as TGCGCCAGCAGTACAGAAAACTATGGCTACACCTTC. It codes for CASSTENYGYTF. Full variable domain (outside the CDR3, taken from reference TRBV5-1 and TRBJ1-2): KAGVTQTPRYLIKTRGQQVTLSCSPISGHRSVSWYQQTPGQGLQFLFEYFSETQRNKGNFPGRFSGRQFSNSRSEMNVSTLELGDSALYLCASSTENYGYTFGSGTRLTVV.